This T cell receptor (beta chain) was obtained from a study of T cells in localized non-small cell lung cancer. Study-level results: There was an association of higher blood T cell density with longer overall survival. Clonality of T cells reached its maximum in uninvolved adjacent lung, surpassing tumor. Paired adjacent lung recovered a median approximately 57 of the top 100 tumor clones.

TCRdb keeps only in-frame clones here, not all; method: immunoSEQ multiplex PCR. The sample has over 3,500 clones, around 41% seen once; the top ten hold about 5.6%. Note on this clone: Its antigen is not known.

Germline V gene sequence: CDR1 LNHDA, CDR2 SQIVND (reference sequence). The CDR3 contains 14 residues. V was cut by 5 bases and J by 0 bases, with 10 bases left in between. The chain couples TRBV19 to TRBJ1-1, with TRBD1 as a possible D gene (6 bases). The receptor was derived from a woman aged 35 to 70 with stage I lung adenocarcinoma. Sequencing used lung tumor tissue, obtained before any cancer treatment. DNA for the CDR3: TGTGCCAGTAGTGAAGACAGGTTGAACACTGAAGCTTTCTTT. Translating gives CASSEDRLNTEAFF.